This T cell receptor (beta chain) stems from a study of T-cell reconstitution after alpha-beta-depleted transplantation in children. Molecular barcoding with unique molecular identifiers was used for the TCRbeta library. MiXCR, run by TCRdb on the PCR reads, gives a single entry per CDR3 protein. The table lists approximately 510,000 distinct CDR3 sequences, around 17% of them singletons, with 3% to 3.5% in the top ten. The clonotype originates from a human donor who donated a stem cell graft to a child with acute lymphoblastic leukemia. The sequencing here drew on PBMCs from the stem cell graft donor, taken from the stem cell graft.

Here the CDR3 reads CASSPAVGQPQHF. CDR3 bases: TGTGCCAGCTCACCAGCGGTCGGTCAGCCCCAGCATTTT. The chain joins TRBV18 to TRBJ1-5; no definite D call. Germline V gives CDR1 KGHSH, CDR2 LQKENI. The CDR3 consists of 13 residues. V was cut by 2 bases and J by 6 bases, with 8 bases left in between.